The rows below give T cell receptor beta chains drawn from one sample of a study of T-cell reconstitution after alpha-beta-depleted transplantation in children. TCRdb re-called the PCR reads with MiXCR, one entry per CDR3 protein. This table has about 580,000 distinct CDR3 sequences, roughly a quarter appearing once. Sequences were derived from PBMCs, sampled before TCRalphabeta/CD19-depleted stem cell transplant. These receptors were obtained from a boy in the first two years of life with Wiskott-Aldrich syndrome, due to receive a stem cell transplant. CDR3s include the opening cysteine and the closing phenylalanine or tryptophan. Each record gives: clone size, J gene, V gene, D gene, CDR3 protein, CDR3 DNA. The D gene is left open where the match is weak. Only part of the rows carry a size: once, few, many, or a class if the clone is expanded.

few TRBJ2-3 TRBV5-1 - CASSATGTRTDTQYF TGCGCCAGCAGCGCAACCGGGACTCGGACGGATACGCAGTATTTT
many TRBJ1-2 TRBV5-1 - CASSLEGVYGYTF TGTGCCAGCAGCTTAGAAGGGGTCTATGGCTACACCTTC
- TRBJ2-7 TRBV24-1 TRBD2 CATSDPPSGRRRVEQYF TGTGCCACCAGTGATCCACCCAGCGGGAGGCGGAGAGTCGAGCAGTACTTC
few TRBJ2-1 TRBV7-8 TRBD2 CASSLGRRTSGTIYNEQFF TGTGCCAGCAGCTTAGGCCGTAGGACTAGCGGGACGATCTACAATGAGCAGTTCTTC
- TRBJ1-5 TRBV30 - CAWSVTGVNQPQHF TGTGCCTGGAGTGTTACAGGCGTGAATCAGCCCCAGCATTTT
many TRBJ2-1 TRBV9 TRBD2 CASSATSGSYNEQFF TGTGCCAGCAGCGCGACTAGCGGCTCCTACAATGAGCAGTTCTTC
- TRBJ2-1 TRBV12-3/TRBV12-4 - CASITSAGPFYNEQFF TGTGCCAGCATCACCTCGGCGGGACCTTTCTACAATGAGCAGTTCTTC
few TRBJ1-3 TRBV5-1 - CASSKGDGSSGNTIYF TGCGCCAGCAGTAAAGGGGACGGGAGCTCTGGAAACACCATATATTTT
- TRBJ1-2 TRBV10-3 - CAISESTGDGGYTF TGTGCCATCAGTGAGTCGACCGGGGATGGTGGCTACACCTTC
- TRBJ2-1 TRBV5-1 TRBD2 CASSLDGSGRVNEQFF TGCGCCAGCAGCTTGGACGGTAGCGGGAGAGTCAATGAGCAGTTCTTC
many TRBJ2-7 TRBV5-1 TRBD2 CASREIAGVRYEQYF TGCGCCAGCAGGGAAATAGCGGGAGTCCGCTACGAGCAGTACTTC
few TRBJ1-1 TRBV29-1 TRBD1 CSVVIGTGTYGGAFF TGCAGCGTTGTAATAGGGACAGGGACTTATGGGGGGGCTTTCTTT
few TRBJ1-2 TRBV7-9 - CASSIGPDGYTF TGTGCCAGCAGCATAGGGCCCGATGGCTACACCTTC
- TRBJ1-1 TRBV7-9 - CASSLASGMGRSTEAFF TGTGCCAGCAGCTTAGCGTCGGGAATGGGGCGGAGCACTGAAGCTTTCTTT
- TRBJ2-3 TRBV5-1 - CASSLDVGTDTQYF TGCGCCAGCAGCTTGGACGTGGGCACAGATACGCAGTATTTT
- TRBJ1-5 TRBV10-3 TRBD1 CAISGGQVFSPHQPQHF TGTGCCATCAGTGGCGGACAGGTTTTCTCCCCGCATCAGCCCCAGCATTTT
few TRBJ2-1 TRBV10-2 - CASSRLVHYNEQFF TGCGCCAGCAGTAGACTAGTTCACTACAATGAGCAGTTCTTC
- TRBJ2-2 TRBV19 TRBD1 CASSQQGAGELFF TGTGCCAGTAGTCAACAGGGGGCCGGGGAGCTGTTTTTT
- TRBJ2-5 TRBV20-1 - CSASSQSGLGTQYF TGCAGTGCTAGTTCACAGAGCGGCCTCGGGACCCAGTACTTC
few TRBJ1-1 TRBV5-1 - CASSLDWTVWGTEAFF TGCGCCAGCAGCTTGGACTGGACAGTCTGGGGCACTGAAGCTTTCTTT
- TRBJ2-5 TRBV5-1 TRBD2 CASSFQAGGTRETQYF TGCGCCAGCAGCTTCCAAGCGGGAGGGACTCGGGAGACCCAGTACTTC
few TRBJ2-3 TRBV20-1 - CSAPPGVGGDTQYF TGCAGTGCCCCCCCGGGAGTGGGGGGCGATACGCAGTATTTT
- TRBJ1-5 TRBV6-1 TRBD1 CASRGTGFNQPQHF TGTGCCAGCAGAGGGACAGGGTTCAATCAGCCCCAGCATTTT
- TRBJ1-4 TRBV12-3/TRBV12-4 - CASSFTVATKEKLFF TGTGCCAGCAGTTTCACAGTAGCAACTAAGGAAAAACTGTTTTTT
few TRBJ2-7 TRBV5-1 TRBD1 CASSAGTGSSYEQYF TGCGCCAGCAGCGCCGGGACAGGGAGCTCCTACGAGCAGTACTTC
few TRBJ1-2 TRBV4-1 - CASSQDRVVHYGYTF TGCGCCAGCAGCCAAGACCGGGTTGTGCACTATGGCTACACCTTC
few TRBJ2-2 TRBV9 TRBD1 CASSAGTGNPGELFF TGTGCCAGCAGCGCCGGGACAGGGAACCCCGGGGAGCTGTTTTTT
few TRBJ2-2 TRBV12-3/TRBV12-4 - CASSLALMGAGTGELFF TGTGCCAGCAGTTTAGCGCTAATGGGGGCGGGCACCGGGGAGCTGTTTTTT
- TRBJ1-5 TRBV5-1 - CASSLEGRNQPQHF TGCGCCAGCAGCTTGGAAGGGCGCAATCAGCCCCAGCATTTT
- TRBJ2-1 TRBV28 TRBD2 CASSFRGLAAYNEQFF TGTGCCAGCAGTTTCAGGGGACTAGCGGCTTACAATGAGCAGTTCTTC
many TRBJ1-1 TRBV5-1 - CASSLYGDTEAFF TGCGCCAGCAGCTTATACGGGGACACTGAAGCTTTCTTT
few TRBJ2-3 TRBV20-1 TRBD2 CSARDPAGVVDTQYF TGCAGTGCTAGAGACCCAGCGGGAGTGGTAGATACGCAGTATTTT
- TRBJ2-4 TRBV5-1 TRBD1 CASSSRQGLTKNIQYF TGCGCCAGCAGCTCGCGACAGGGCCTAACCAAAAACATTCAGTACTTC
- TRBJ1-2 TRBV3-1 - CASSQEYRASPGYTF TGTGCCAGCAGCCAAGAGTACAGGGCCTCCCCTGGCTACACCTTC
- TRBJ2-3 TRBV2 - CASSPLRAKDTQYF TGTGCCAGCAGCCCCTTAAGGGCGAAAGATACGCAGTATTTT
few TRBJ2-1 TRBV20-1 - CSARPPRQAREYNEQFF TGCAGTGCTAGACCCCCTAGACAGGCACGGGAGTACAATGAGCAGTTCTTC
- TRBJ2-5 TRBV27 - CASSLSVRGQETQYF TGTGCCAGCAGTTTATCCGTCAGAGGACAGGAGACCCAGTACTTC
- TRBJ2-7 TRBV27 TRBD2 CASIRPGLAGGLQYF TGTGCCAGCATCAGACCGGGACTAGCGGGAGGGCTACAGTACTTC
- TRBJ1-1 TRBV5-1 - CASSPTQGSIMNTEAFF TGCGCCAGCAGCCCAACTCAGGGGTCTATAATGAACACTGAAGCTTTCTTT
few TRBJ2-6 TRBV5-6 - CASSLVRNIYSGANVLTF TGTGCCAGCAGCTTGGTCCGCAACATATACTCTGGGGCCAACGTCCTGACTTTC
- TRBJ2-3 TRBV9 - CASSVEGRGGPDTQYF TGTGCCAGCAGCGTAGAGGGCAGGGGGGGCCCAGATACGCAGTATTTT
- TRBJ2-1 TRBV30 TRBD2 CASGTSGRRGEQFF TGTGCCAGCGGGACTAGCGGGAGACGCGGTGAGCAGTTCTTC
few TRBJ2-4 TRBV6-5 - CASSYGGVADIQYF TGTGCCAGCAGTTACGGAGGGGTGGCGGACATTCAGTACTTC
- TRBJ2-3 TRBV28 TRBD1 CASRIDRGRTDTQYF TGTGCCAGCAGGATAGACAGGGGGCGCACAGATACGCAGTATTTT
few TRBJ1-3 TRBV19 - CASSRDSLSSGNTIYF TGTGCCAGTAGTCGGGACTCCTTGAGCTCTGGAAACACCATATATTTT
few TRBJ2-7 TRBV6-1 TRBD2 CASSEAAGGREQYF TGTGCCAGCAGTGAAGCCGCGGGAGGGAGGGAGCAGTACTTC
few TRBJ2-3 TRBV5-1 - CASTGESTDTQYF TGCGCCAGCACGGGGGAGAGCACAGATACGCAGTATTTT
- TRBJ2-5 TRBV15 TRBD2 CATSRDQGLEETQYF TGTGCCACCAGCAGAGATCAAGGACTAGAAGAGACCCAGTACTTC
few TRBJ1-4 TRBV5-1 - CASRVATNEKLFF TGCGCCAGTCGAGTTGCAACTAATGAAAAACTGTTTTTT
- TRBJ1-1 TRBV3-1 TRBD1 CASSQVLGTVNTEAFF TGTGCCAGCAGCCAAGTACTCGGGACAGTGAACACTGAAGCTTTCTTT
few TRBJ1-2 TRBV27 - CASSLLGAGSDYTF TGTGCCAGCAGTTTATTGGGGGCAGGGAGTGACTACACCTTC
- TRBJ1-4 TRBV6-6 - CASRSSGYEKLFF TGTGCCAGCAGATCGAGCGGCTATGAAAAACTGTTTTTT
- TRBJ2-2 TRBV12-3/TRBV12-4 - CATGTFFLNTGELFF TGTGCCACGGGGACTTTCTTCCTGAACACCGGGGAGCTGTTTTTT
- TRBJ2-3 TRBV5-1 - CASSLDRAAQYF TGCGCCAGCAGCTTGGACAGGGCAGCGCAGTATTTT
- TRBJ2-3 TRBV3-1 TRBD2 CASSRLLAEGTDTQYF TGTGCCAGCAGCCGCCTACTAGCGGAGGGCACAGATACGCAGTATTTT
- TRBJ2-5 TRBV29-1 - CSVARVGETQYF TGCAGCGTTGCCAGGGTTGGAGAGACCCAGTACTTC
- TRBJ2-3 TRBV20-1 - CSASGRDTDTQYF TGCAGTGCTAGTGGCCGGGACACAGATACGCAGTATTTT
few TRBJ2-1 TRBV20-1 TRBD1 CSAGQGKNEQFF TGCAGTGCGGGACAGGGGAAGAATGAGCAGTTCTTC